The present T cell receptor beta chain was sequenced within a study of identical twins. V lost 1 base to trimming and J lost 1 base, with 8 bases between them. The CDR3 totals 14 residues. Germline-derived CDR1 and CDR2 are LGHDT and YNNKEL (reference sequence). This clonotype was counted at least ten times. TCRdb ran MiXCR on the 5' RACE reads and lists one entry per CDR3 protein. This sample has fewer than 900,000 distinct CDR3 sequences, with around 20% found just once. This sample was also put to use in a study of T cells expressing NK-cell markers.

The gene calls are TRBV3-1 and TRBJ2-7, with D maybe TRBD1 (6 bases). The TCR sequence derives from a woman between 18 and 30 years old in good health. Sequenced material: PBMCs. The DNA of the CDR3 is TGTGCCAGCAGCCAAGGGACAGCTTCCTACGAGCAGTACTTC. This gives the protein CASSQGTASYEQYF.